One sample yielded the 14 T cell receptor beta chains listed below, sequenced in a study of blood T cell repertoires in COVID-19. This table comes from immunoSEQ multiplex PCR, and its TCRdb copy is limited to in-frame clones, with some not included. Of under 500,000 clones in the sample, approximately 90% were seen once. Sequenced input: peripheral blood. The receptors derive from a woman aged 25 to 45 with acute or convalescent COVID-19.

The chain carries TRBV28 and TRBJ1-4; no clear D. Germline CDR1 MDHEN, CDR2 SYDVKM. V lost 10 bases to trimming and J lost 0 bases, with 12 bases between them. The CDR3 contains 14 residues. The CDR3 is CATGRGTTNEKLFF. As DNA, the CDR3 is TGTGCCACTGGGCGGGGAACAACTAATGAAAAACTGTTTTTT.

The V call is TRBV3-1 (or the pseudogene TRBV3-2), the J call TRBJ2-2; 9 positions agree with TRBD1. CDR1 and CDR2 from the germline V gene are LGHDT and YNNKEL (reference sequence). The V gene end was trimmed by 8 bases and the J gene end by 1 base; junction bases not matched to a gene: 2. The length of the CDR3 is 14 residues. CDR3 region: CASGGQGNTGELFF. DNA for the CDR3: TGTGCCAGCGGGGGACAGGGGAACACCGGGGAGCTGTTTTTT.

This chain uses TRBV5-4 with TRBJ2-3; D call uncertain. This CDR3 has 12 residues. CDR1 is SGHNT, CDR2 YYREEE, per germline (reference sequence). V dropped 4 bases and J dropped 3 bases, with 6 bases sitting between them. The CDR3 region has the DNA TGTGCCAGCAGCCGTTCTACAGATACGCAGTATTTT. It specifies CASSRSTDTQYF.

The gene calls are TRBV14 and TRBJ1-1, with TRBD1 identical over 7 bases. Per germline, CDR1 SGHDN and CDR2 FVKESK. The V and J ends lost 3 bases and 9 bases, in that order; junction bases with no gene match: 7. This CDR3 spans 13 amino acids. As DNA, the CDR3 is TGTGCCAGCAGCCAGGCCGGGACAGCTAAAGCTTTCTTT. Translated, it gives CASSQAGTAKAFF.

The rearrangement joins TRBV5-4 to TRBJ2-7; 10 nucleotides line up with TRBD1. V was clipped by 4 bases and J by 4 bases; unmatched bases: 8. The CDR3 covers 15 residues. The germline gives CDR1 SGHNT, CDR2 YYREEE (reference sequence). In DNA, the CDR3 is TGTGCCAGCAGCCGAAAGGACAGGGGGAAGTACGAGCAGTACTTC. Protein sequence: CASSRKDRGKYEQYF.

This chain uses TRBV5-5 with TRBJ1-1; D gene unclear. V lost 4 bases to trimming and J lost 8 bases, with 15 bases between them. Per germline, CDR1 SGHKS and CDR2 YYEKEE (reference sequence). The CDR3 runs to 13 residues. The CDR3 region is CASSLVPEREAFF. Here the CDR3 DNA reads TGTGCCAGCAGCCTAGTACCAGAGAGGGAAGCTTTCTTT.

This sequence joins TRBV3-1 (or the pseudogene TRBV3-2) and TRBJ2-1; 11 bases fit TRBD2. J gave up 3 bases and V 5 bases, and 9 bases lay outside the gene matches. Germline assignment: CDR1 LGHDT and CDR2 YNNKEL (reference sequence). This CDR3 is 17 amino acids long. CDR3 DNA sequence: TGTGCCAGCAGCGGCCTAGCGGGGGGCCTACTCTACAATGAGCAGTTCTTC. It encodes CASSGLAGGLLYNEQFF.

The chain links TRBV14 to TRBJ2-1; 7 bases are shared with TRBD1. The ends lost 1 base at V and 3 bases at J; junction bases unmatched: 9. The germline gives CDR1 SGHDN, CDR2 FVKESK. The CDR3 has 17 amino acids. The DNA of the CDR3 is TGTGCCAGCAGCCAAGGTGTTCGGCAGGGGGTCTACAATGAGCAGTTCTTC. Encoded protein: CASSQGVRQGVYNEQFF. The full variable domain, with the rest looked up from reference TRBV14 and TRBJ2-1, is EAGVTQFPSHSVIEKGQTVTLRCDPISGHDNLYWYRRVMGKEIKFLLHFVKESKQDESGMPNNRFLAERTGGTYSTLKVQPAELEDSGVYFCASSQGVRQGVYNEQFFGPGTRLTVL.

CDR3 protein: CASSPGTFQETQYF. The CDR3 DNA follows: TGTGCCAGTAGCCCCGGGACATTCCAAGAGACCCAGTACTTC. V and J are TRBV19 and TRBJ2-5, with a possible D match to TRBD1 (6 bases). Between the trimmed V and J ends, which lost 6 bases and 1 base, there was a span of 12 bases. The CDR3 extends over 14 amino acids. From germline, CDR1 is LNHDA and CDR2 SQIVND (reference sequence).

This clone occurred once. The rearrangement uses TRBV7-9 and TRBJ2-1; D gene ambiguous. CDR3 length: 11 amino acids. Trimming took off 3 bases at V and 9 bases at J, with 6 bases between the two ends. Germline CDR1 SEHNR, CDR2 FQNEAQ (reference sequence). The CDR3 DNA reads as TGTGCCAGCAGCTTTACCAGTGAGCAGTTCTTC. Its protein is CASSFTSEQFF.

Here the CDR3 reads CASSTDRANEQFF. CDR3 nucleotides: TGTGCCAGCAGCACGGACAGGGCCAATGAGCAGTTCTTC. V gene TRBV7-3 combines with J gene TRBJ2-1, with 8 positions matching TRBD1. In germline, CDR1 is SGHTA, CDR2 FQGTGA. The CDR3 has 13 amino acids. V gave up 5 bases and J gave up 6 bases; unmatched junction bases: 3.

This clone was picked up a small number of times. This chain joins TRBV4-1 and TRBJ1-2; 9 bases agree with TRBD1. With 0 bases clipped from V and 5 bases from J, the junction kept 4 bases outside the gene matches. Germline loops: CDR1 MGHRA, CDR2 YSYEKL. The CDR3 length is 15 residues. CDR3 DNA: TGCGCCAGCAGCCAAGATAAGGACAGGGGATATGGCTACACCTTC. This gives the protein CASSQDKDRGYGYTF.

This clone was detected a few times. The gene calls are TRBV19 and TRBJ2-5; TRBD2 matches 9 bases. The V gene's germline CDR1 is LNHDA and CDR2 SQIVND (reference sequence). The CDR3 totals 15 residues. V shed 5 bases, J shed 4 bases, and the junction held 8 bases outside the gene matches. As DNA, the CDR3 is TGTGCCAGTAGTGTAGCGGGGGTGCGGGGAGAGACCCAGTACTTC. This sequence encodes CASSVAGVRGETQYF.

The CDR3 protein is CAWKEGMRANEKLFF. CDR3 bases: TGTGCCTGGAAGGAGGGGATGCGGGCTAATGAAAAACTGTTTTTT. This sequence joins TRBV30 and TRBJ1-4, with TRBD1 as a possible D gene (5 bases). The V end lost 4 bases, the J end lost 3 bases, and 15 bases lay between the germline ends. Germline V CDR1 and CDR2: GTSNPN, SVGIG (reference sequence). The CDR3 has 15 residues.